This entry describes one T cell receptor beta chain. Patients were ruled out by autoimmune disease history or systemic immunosuppression. The sample belongs to a study of OX40 agonist ivuxolimab in advanced cancers. Study background: Clinicians treated patients with ivuxolimab, an agonistic anti-OX40 (CD134) antibody. Among those treated, three patients had partial responses, one with hepatocellular carcinoma and two with cutaneous melanoma.

Assay used: immunoSEQ multiplex PCR; TCRdb lists only in-frame clones, some missing. This sample yields approximately 84,000 clones, of which 89% are seen a single time; under 0.25% belongs to the top ten. Trimming pared 7 bases from V and 4 bases from J, leaving 16 bases between. CDR1 is MNHNY and CDR2 is SVGAGI in the germline V gene (reference sequence). The CDR3 sequence is 14 residues long. Material: CD4+ or CD8+ T cells sorted from blood, obtained in a trial of the OX40 agonist ivuxolimab. This receptor was obtained from an adult with an advanced solid tumor such as melanoma, head and neck, liver or kidney cancer. V gene TRBV6-6 combines with J gene TRBJ1-2, with D perhaps TRBD1 (6 bases). The CDR3 nucleotides are TGTGCCAGCACTCCCCGGGACACCCTCTATGGCTACACCTTC. It specifies CASTPRDTLYGYTF.